Below, one T cell receptor (beta chain) is given with its context. Its antigen is currently not known. No quality values exist for individual bases; no much larger clone is one base distant. The sample originates from a study of blood T cell repertoires in COVID-19 (dated by TCRdb to about 2020). Broadly, across the study: Samples covering the acute and convalescent phases of COVID-19 were provided by collaborators in the United States, Italy and Spain. Where HLA class I and class II types were available, the types were taken from metadata supplied by the sample provider, not from assay-based typing. The material from the prospective study consisted of cDNA or gDNA derived from T cells, B-cell-depleted T cells, or PBMCs. A freely available public database, intended as a resource for researchers studying the immune response to SARS-CoV-2, is where the repertoires were released. Subjects who had been exposed to COVID-19, were actively infected with it, or had recovered from it provided the deeply sampled blood TCRbeta repertoires that made up the dataset. Sample metadata almost always included a de-identified subject ID, COVID-19 status, age in years and sex. Samples were obtained from the ongoing ImmuneRACE study (first 160 participants) and from 1,254 subjects provided by 6 global collaborators.

What the research found in general, with its limitations: The quantity of clinical and demographic metadata differed by source and by participant and was supplied without curation.

TCRbeta CDR3 regions were amplified from genomic DNA by means of the immunoSEQ Assay, a bias-controlled multiplex PCR. From the authors' description of their analysis: Nucleated cell counts per sample were estimated from amplification of reference gene primers within the assay. To quantify the absolute abundance of each unique TCRbeta CDR3 rearrangement, sequence reads were collapsed and filtered. Productive Simpson clonality was computed per sample as the square root of Simpson's diversity index over productive rearrangements. In TCRdb, the immuneACCESS table is reduced to in-frame sequences with V and J assigned. These tables do not hold every clone; where another copy was compared, an unresolved V gene accounts for under half, and the others remain unexplained. From that table come the V and J calls and clone size; the DNA was used to work out D and trimming. This sample lists approximately 160,000 clones; over 80% were detected once. The ten largest clones capture around 10% of the sample.

The collaborating institutions used their own protocols to collect whole blood in K2EDTA tubes. For TCRbeta analysis, collaborators shipped samples as frozen whole blood, isolated PBMCs, or DNA extracted from either of those sample types. From the germline V gene (reference sequence), CDR1 is LGHDT and CDR2 is YNNKEL. V is reduced by 0 bases and J by 0 bases, leaving a spacing of 9 bases between them. The cysteine opens and the phenylalanine closes a CDR3 of 17 amino acids. Here the CDR3 DNA is all that survives: 51 bases in frame from base 1. The rearranged chain carries TRBV3-1 (or the pseudogene TRBV3-2) and TRBJ1-6; tentative D gene TRBD1, with 5 bases matching. The receptor was derived from a woman older than 75 with active or convalescent COVID-19. Sequenced: peripheral blood. The bases are TGTGCCAGCAGCCAAGAAACAGGAGCCTCCTATAATTCACCCCTCCACTTT. It translates to CASSQETGASYNSPLHF.